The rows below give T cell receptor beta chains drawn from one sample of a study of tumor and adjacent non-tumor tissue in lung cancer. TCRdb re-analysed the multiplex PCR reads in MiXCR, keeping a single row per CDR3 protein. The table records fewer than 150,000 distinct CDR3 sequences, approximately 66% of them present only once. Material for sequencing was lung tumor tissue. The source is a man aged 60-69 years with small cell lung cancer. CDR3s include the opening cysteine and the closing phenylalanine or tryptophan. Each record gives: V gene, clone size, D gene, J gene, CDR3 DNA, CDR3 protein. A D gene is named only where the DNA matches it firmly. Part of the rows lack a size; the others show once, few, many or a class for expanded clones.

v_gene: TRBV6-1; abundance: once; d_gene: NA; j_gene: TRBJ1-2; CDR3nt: TGTGCCGGCAGTGTTTCCGGGGCTGGGCATGGGCGCTACACCTTC; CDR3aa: CAGSVSGAGHGRYTF
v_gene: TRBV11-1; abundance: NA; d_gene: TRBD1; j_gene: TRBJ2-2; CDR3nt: TGTGCCAGCATCTCCCCTGACAGGGTAGACACCGGGGAGCTGTCTTTT; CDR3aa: CASISPDRVDTGELSF
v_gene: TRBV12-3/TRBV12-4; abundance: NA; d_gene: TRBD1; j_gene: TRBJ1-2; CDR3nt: TGTGCCAGCAGTCGACAGGGTCTCGGCTACACCTTC; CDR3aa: CASSRQGLGYTF
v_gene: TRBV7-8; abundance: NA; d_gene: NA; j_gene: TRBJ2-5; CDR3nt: TGTGCCAGCAGAGGTACCGGACTGGCAGAGACCCAGTACTTC; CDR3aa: CASRGTGLAETQYF
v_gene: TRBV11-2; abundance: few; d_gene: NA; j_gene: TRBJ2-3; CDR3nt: TGTGTCAGCAGCTTGGATCGGGATACGCAGTATTTT; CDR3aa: CVSSLDRDTQYF
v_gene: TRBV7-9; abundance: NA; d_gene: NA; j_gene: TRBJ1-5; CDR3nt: TGTGCCAACAGTTCCAGCAAGCCCCAGCATTTT; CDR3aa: CANSSSKPQHF
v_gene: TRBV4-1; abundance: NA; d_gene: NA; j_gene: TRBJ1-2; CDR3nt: TGTGTCAGCAGCCAACATTTTGGGTTCGGCTACACTTTC; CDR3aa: CVSSQHFGFGYTF
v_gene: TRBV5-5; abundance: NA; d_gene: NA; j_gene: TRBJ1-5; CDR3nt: TGTGCCAGCAGCTGGAGGGGGGGGTCCAGCAATCAGCCCCAGCATTTT; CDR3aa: CASSWRGGSSNQPQHF
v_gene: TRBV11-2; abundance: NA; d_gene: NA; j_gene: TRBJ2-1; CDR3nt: TGTGCCAACAGCTTAGATCGCGGGAATTACAATGAGCAGTTCTTC; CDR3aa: CANSLDRGNYNEQFF
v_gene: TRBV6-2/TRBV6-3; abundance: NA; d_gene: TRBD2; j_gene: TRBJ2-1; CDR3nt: TGTGCCAGCAGTTCTTACCTGGGACTAGCGGGAGAGAATGAGCAGTTCTTC; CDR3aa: CASSSYLGLAGENEQFF
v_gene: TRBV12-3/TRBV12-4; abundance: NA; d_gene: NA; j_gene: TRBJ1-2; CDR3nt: TGTACCAGCGGTTCCCAAGGGGCCGTTTGGTATGGCTACACCTTC; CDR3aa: CTSGSQGAVWYGYTF
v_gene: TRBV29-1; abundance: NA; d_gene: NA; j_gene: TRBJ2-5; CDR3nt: TGTAGCGTTGGTGAAGACAGTTTGGAGACCCAGTACTTC; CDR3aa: CSVGEDSLETQYF
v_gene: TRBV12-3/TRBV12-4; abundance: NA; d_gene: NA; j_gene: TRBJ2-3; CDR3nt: TGTGCCAGCAGCGGCGAGAGTCACGGCACAGATACGCACTATTTT; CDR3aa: CASSGESHGTDTHYF
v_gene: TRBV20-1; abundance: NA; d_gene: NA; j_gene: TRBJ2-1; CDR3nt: TGCAGAGCTCCCCTACCCCGGATAGGGGATGAGCAGTTCTTC; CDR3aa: CRAPLPRIGDEQFF
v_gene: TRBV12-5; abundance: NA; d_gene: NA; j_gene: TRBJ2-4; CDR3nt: TGTGCTAGTAGTCGAGACAGAGTAGCCAAAAACATTCAGTACTTC; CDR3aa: CASSRDRVAKNIQYF
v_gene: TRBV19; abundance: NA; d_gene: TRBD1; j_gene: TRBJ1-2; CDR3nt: TGTGCCTCGACAGGGGAGAGGGTTTATGGCTACACCTTC; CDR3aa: CASTGERVYGYTF
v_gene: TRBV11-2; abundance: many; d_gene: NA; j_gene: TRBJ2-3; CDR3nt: TGTGCCAGCAGCCGACCCCCCACAGATACGCAGTATTTT; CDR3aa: CASSRPPTDTQYF
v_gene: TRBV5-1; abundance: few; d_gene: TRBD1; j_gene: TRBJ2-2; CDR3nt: TGCGCCAGCGGATGGACAGGGGTGACGAACACCGGGGAGCTGTTTTTT; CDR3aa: CASGWTGVTNTGELFF
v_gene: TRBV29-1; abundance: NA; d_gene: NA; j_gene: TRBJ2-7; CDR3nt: TGCAGCGCCAAAGGGGGGTACGAGCAGTCCTTC; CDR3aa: CSAKGGYEQSF
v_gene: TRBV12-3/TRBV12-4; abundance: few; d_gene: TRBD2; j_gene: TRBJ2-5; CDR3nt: TGTGCCAGCAGTTTAGTAGCGGGAGGGGTAGAGACCCAGTACTTC; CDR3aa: CASSLVAGGVETQYF
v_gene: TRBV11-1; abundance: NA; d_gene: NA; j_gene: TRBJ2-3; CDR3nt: TGTGCCAGCAGTGCAGCCATGGGAGTGACCGGGGCAGATACGCAGTATTTT; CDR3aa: CASSAAMGVTGADTQYF
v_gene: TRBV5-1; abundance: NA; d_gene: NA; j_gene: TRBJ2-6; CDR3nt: TGCGCCAGCAGCTTGGGGGGCGGGACAGCCTCTGGGGTCAACGTCCTGACTTTC; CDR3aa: CASSLGGGTASGVNVLTF
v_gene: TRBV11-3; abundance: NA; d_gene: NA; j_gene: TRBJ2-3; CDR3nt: TGTGCCAGCAGCCCTAGAGCTGTGGGGACCACTGATACGCAGTATTTT; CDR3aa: CASSPRAVGTTDTQYF
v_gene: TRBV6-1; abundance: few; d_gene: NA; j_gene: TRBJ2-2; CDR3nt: TGTGCCAGCAGTGACCCCCCCGGGGAGCTGTTTTTT; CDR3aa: CASSDPPGELFF
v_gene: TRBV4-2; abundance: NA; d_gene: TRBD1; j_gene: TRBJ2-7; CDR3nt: TGCGCCAGGAGCCAAAGGGACAGGGGCTCCTACGAGCAGTACTTC; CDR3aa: CARSQRDRGSYEQYF
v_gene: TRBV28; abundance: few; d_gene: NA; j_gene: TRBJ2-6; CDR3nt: TGTGCCAGCAGCCAAGGGGCAGCTGGGGCCAACGTCCTGACTTTC; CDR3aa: CASSQGAAGANVLTF
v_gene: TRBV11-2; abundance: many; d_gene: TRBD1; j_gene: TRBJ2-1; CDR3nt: TGTGCCAGCAGCTACCGGCGGCGAAACACAGGGGGCTTAGGGTCATCTTTCAATGAGCAGTTCTTC; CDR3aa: CASSYRRRNTGGLGSSFNEQFF
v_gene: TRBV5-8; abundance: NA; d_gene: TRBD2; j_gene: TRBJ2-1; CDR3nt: TGTGCCAGCAGCTCCGGACTAGCGACACCAGAGCAGTTCTTC; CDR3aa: CASSSGLATPEQFF